A selection of T cell receptor beta chains follows, all from one sample in a study of T cell repertoires in cytomegalovirus infection. The antigens these receptors bind are not known. TCRdb re-derived calls from the reads in MiXCR, one entry per CDR3 protein. The top ten clones hold 59% of a sample with about 220,000 distinct CDR3 sequences, 35% to 40% of them seen once. The input for sequencing was CD8+ T cells from cultured PBMCs, taken from culture after CMV antigen stimulation. These receptors originate from a human donor in good health (CMV status not recorded). Some clones in this sample may be carry-over from other donors' samples. Each CDR3 is given with its conserved first and last residue. D genes are given only for firm matches. Expanded clones get a size class; other rows say once, few or many, or leave the size out.

D gene	V gene	clone size	J gene	CDR3 protein	CDR3 DNA
-	TRBV6-1	few	TRBJ1-1	CASSEALNTEAFF	TGTGCCAGCAGTGAGGCTCTCAACACTGAAGCTTTCTTT
-	TRBV29-1	-	TRBJ1-1	CSVEERQNEAFF	TGCAGCGTTGAAGAACGGCAGAATGAAGCTTTCTTT
-	TRBV28	many	TRBJ2-4	CASSLWTRRVENIQYF	TGTGCCAGCAGTTTATGGACGAGGAGGGTTGAAAACATTCAGTACTTC
-	TRBV6-1	-	TRBJ2-3	CASSEGTYGTDTQYF	TGTGCCAGCAGTGAAGGTACATATGGGACAGATACGCAGTATTTT
-	TRBV7-2	few	TRBJ2-7	CASSRPGTSRYEQYF	TGTGCCAGCAGCCGTCCCGGGACGTCGCGCTACGAGCAGTACTTC
-	TRBV12-3/TRBV12-4	-	TRBJ1-1	CASSFPGSLNTEAFF	TGTGCCAGCAGTTTCCCGGGGAGCTTGAACACTGAAGCTTTCTTT
TRBD1	TRBV10-3	-	TRBJ1-1	CAIRQGAEAFF	TGTGCCATCCGACAGGGTGCTGAAGCTTTCTTT
-	TRBV12-3/TRBV12-4	-	TRBJ2-5	CASSLRARGVQETQYF	TGTGCCAGCAGTTTAAGAGCCAGGGGGGTCCAAGAGACCCAGTACTTC
-	TRBV27	many	TRBJ1-5	CASSLLGGNQPQHF	TGTGCCAGCAGTTTGTTAGGTGGCAATCAGCCCCAGCATTTT
-	TRBV4-1	-	TRBJ2-1	CASSQVERLSYNEQFF	TGCGCCAGCAGCCAAGTGGAGCGCCTGAGCTACAATGAGCAGTTCTTC
TRBD2	TRBV20-1	-	TRBJ2-5	CSARAPAGGPWQTQYF	TGCAGTGCTAGAGCCCCAGCGGGAGGGCCCTGGCAGACCCAGTACTTC
TRBD2	TRBV7-9	few	TRBJ2-7	CASQGLAGGPWGSYEQYF	TGTGCCAGTCAGGGACTAGCGGGAGGGCCATGGGGCTCCTACGAGCAGTACTTC
-	TRBV24-1	few	TRBJ1-2	CATSYGNYGYTF	TGTGCCACCAGCTACGGAAACTATGGCTACACCTTC
TRBD1	TRBV29-1	-	TRBJ1-2	CSVRDREGFYGYTF	TGCAGCGTCCGCGACAGGGAGGGATTCTATGGCTACACCTTC
-	TRBV7-8	many	TRBJ1-1	CASSLGIEAFF	TGTGCCAGCAGCTTGGGCATTGAAGCTTTCTTT
TRBD2	TRBV12-3/TRBV12-4	once	TRBJ2-7	CASSSDPGGEQYF	TGTGCCAGCAGTTCGGACCCGGGGGGCGAGCAGTACTTC
TRBD1	TRBV7-9	-	TRBJ1-2	CASSQGELGVRRYGYTF	TGTGCCAGCAGCCAGGGGGAGTTGGGGGTACGGCGGTATGGCTACACCTTC
TRBD2	TRBV24-1	-	TRBJ2-7	CATSGGRRDGYEQYF	TGTGCCACTAGCGGCGGGAGACGGGACGGCTACGAGCAGTACTTC
TRBD1	TRBV24-1	-	TRBJ2-7	CATTLGQAATYVQYF	TGTGCCACCACCTTGGGACAGGCAGCAACCTACGTGCAGTACTTC
-	TRBV20-1	-	TRBJ1-6	CSARALGAASPLHF	TGCAGTGCTAGAGCCCTGGGGGCCGCGTCACCCCTCCACTTT
-	TRBV28	many	TRBJ2-1	CASSSSGDNEQFF	TGTGCCAGCAGTTCTTCAGGGGACAATGAGCAGTTCTTC
-	TRBV6-1	few	TRBJ2-1	CASERGSGGAYNEQFF	TGTGCCAGCGAGAGGGGTAGCGGAGGGGCCTACAATGAGCAGTTCTTC
-	TRBV27	-	TRBJ2-1	CASIPEGGVSYNEQFF	TGTGCCAGCATTCCCGAGGGCGGGGTCTCCTACAATGAGCAGTTCTTC
-	TRBV19	-	TRBJ1-2	CASKRGRDYGYTF	TGTGCCAGTAAACGGGGGCGCGACTATGGCTACACCTTC
TRBD2	TRBV7-3	few	TRBJ2-1	CASSLIAGGLSSYNEQFF	TGTGCCAGCAGCTTAATAGCGGGAGGGCTAAGCTCCTACAATGAGCAGTTCTTC
-	TRBV20-1	-	TRBJ1-2	CSARDRAGIHYGYTF	TGCAGTGCTAGGGACCGTGCGGGGATTCACTATGGCTACACCTTC
-	TRBV7-9	once	TRBJ2-7	CASSYPRDYEQYF	TGTGCCAGCAGCTATCCTCGGGACTACGAGCAGTACTTC
TRBD2	TRBV7-9	-	TRBJ2-1	CASSDSGRGYNEQFF	TGTGCCAGCAGCGATAGCGGGAGAGGGTACAATGAGCAGTTCTTC
TRBD1	TRBV6-5	few	TRBJ1-1	CAIRQGTYTEAFF	TGTGCCATCCGACAGGGTACCTACACTGAAGCTTTCTTT
-	TRBV7-4	few	TRBJ1-6	CASSTLTENNSPLHF	TGTGCCAGCAGCACCCTTACAGAAAATAATTCACCCCTCCACTTT
-	TRBV2	-	TRBJ2-1	CASPGPDNEQFF	TGTGCCAGCCCCGGTCCCGACAATGAGCAGTTCTTC
-	TRBV12-3/TRBV12-4	-	TRBJ2-7	CASSPRAFGEREQYF	TGTGCCAGCAGTCCCCGGGCTTTCGGAGAGAGGGAGCAGTACTTC
-	TRBV7-9	few	TRBJ2-7	CASSLAPGGLNYEQYF	TGTGCCAGCAGCTTAGCGCCTGGAGGGTTGAACTACGAGCAGTACTTC
-	TRBV7-9	few	TRBJ2-1	CASSLGGVLYNEQFF	TGTGCCAGCAGCCTAGGAGGGGTACTATACAATGAGCAGTTCTTC
TRBD2	TRBV7-6	-	TRBJ2-1	CASSPAGGSAYNEQFF	TGTGCCAGCAGTCCAGCCGGCGGGAGCGCCTACAATGAGCAGTTCTTC
-	TRBV20-1	-	TRBJ2-1	CSAVPTGRYNEQFF	TGCAGTGCCGTGCCTACAGGGAGGTACAATGAGCAGTTCTTC
TRBD1	TRBV7-6	few	TRBJ2-7	CASSSRQGAYEQYF	TGTGCCAGCAGTTCACGACAGGGCGCCTACGAGCAGTACTTC
-	TRBV6-1	-	TRBJ2-3	CASSEWRGPDTQYF	TGTGCCAGCAGTGAATGGAGGGGTCCAGATACGCAGTATTTT
-	TRBV4-2	-	TRBJ1-1	CASSQPRDNTEAFF	TGTGCCAGCAGCCAGCCCAGGGACAACACTGAAGCTTTCTTT
-	TRBV6-1	-	TRBJ1-1	CASSEYPGPEIAEAFF	TGTGCCAGCAGTGAATACCCGGGACCGGAGATCGCTGAAGCTTTCTTT
-	TRBV11-2	-	TRBJ1-1	CATRALNTEAFF	TGTGCCACCCGGGCGCTGAACACTGAAGCTTTCTTT
-	TRBV11-2	-	TRBJ1-4	CASSTPNEKLFF	TGTGCCAGCAGCACGCCAAACGAAAAACTGTTTTTT
-	TRBV30	-	TRBJ1-1	CAWNGAPEAFF	TGTGCCTGGAACGGAGCCCCAGAAGCTTTCTTT
-	TRBV6-2/TRBV6-3	-	TRBJ1-1	CASSYHGRGTDTEAFF	TGTGCCAGCAGTTACCATGGACGGGGAACCGACACTGAAGCTTTCTTT
-	TRBV7-6	-	TRBJ2-1	CASSLAPVNEKFF	TGTGCCAGCAGCTTAGCTCCCGTAAATGAGAAGTTCTTC
-	TRBV7-2	few	TRBJ2-4	CASSPRTGRGNIQYF	TGTGCCAGCAGCCCGCGGACAGGGAGGGGGAACATTCAGTACTTC
-	TRBV5-5	-	TRBJ2-1	CASSLLTSEQFF	TGTGCCAGCAGCTTGTTGACTAGTGAGCAGTTCTTC
-	TRBV27	once	TRBJ1-1	CASSLSPPRVSGNTEAFF	TGTGCCAGCAGTTTATCACCCCCCCGGGTATCCGGGAACACTGAAGCTTTCTTT
-	TRBV19	-	TRBJ2-3	CASSEGEDTQYF	TGTGCCAGTAGCGAGGGGGAGGATACGCAGTATTTT
-	TRBV19	-	TRBJ2-5	CASSIDAETQYF	TGTGCCAGTAGTATTGATGCGGAGACCCAGTACTTC
TRBD1	TRBV27	many	TRBJ1-2	CASSFTRGHNYGYTF	TGTGCCAGCAGTTTTACCAGGGGGCACAACTATGGCTACACCTTC
-	TRBV7-9	-	TRBJ2-5	CASSGPDLSRETQYF	TGTGCCAGCAGCGGCCCGGACCTATCCCGCGAGACCCAGTACTTC
-	TRBV11-2	-	TRBJ2-7	CASSFQRGTYEQYF	TGTGCCAGCAGCTTTCAACGGGGAACCTACGAGCAGTACTTC
-	TRBV27	-	TRBJ2-3	CASTNDPDTQYF	TGTGCCAGCACCAACGACCCGGATACGCAGTATTTT
-	TRBV11-2	-	TRBJ2-5	CASSLRGGETQYF	TGTGCCAGCAGCTTAAGGGGGGGGGAGACCCAGTACTTC
-	TRBV29-1	few	TRBJ2-5	CSVNIEGETQYF	TGCAGCGTTAATATAGAGGGGGAGACCCAGTACTTC
-	TRBV4-1	-	TRBJ2-7	CASSQDNSPYEQYF	TGCGCCAGCAGCCAAGATAATTCCCCCTACGAGCAGTACTTC
TRBD2	TRBV7-2	-	TRBJ2-1	CASSLVPAGGYNEQFF	TGTGCCAGCAGCTTAGTTCCAGCGGGGGGCTACAATGAGCAGTTCTTC
-	TRBV28	-	TRBJ2-1	CASSFARSGVYNEQFF	TGTGCCAGCAGTTTCGCGAGGAGCGGAGTCTACAATGAGCAGTTCTTC